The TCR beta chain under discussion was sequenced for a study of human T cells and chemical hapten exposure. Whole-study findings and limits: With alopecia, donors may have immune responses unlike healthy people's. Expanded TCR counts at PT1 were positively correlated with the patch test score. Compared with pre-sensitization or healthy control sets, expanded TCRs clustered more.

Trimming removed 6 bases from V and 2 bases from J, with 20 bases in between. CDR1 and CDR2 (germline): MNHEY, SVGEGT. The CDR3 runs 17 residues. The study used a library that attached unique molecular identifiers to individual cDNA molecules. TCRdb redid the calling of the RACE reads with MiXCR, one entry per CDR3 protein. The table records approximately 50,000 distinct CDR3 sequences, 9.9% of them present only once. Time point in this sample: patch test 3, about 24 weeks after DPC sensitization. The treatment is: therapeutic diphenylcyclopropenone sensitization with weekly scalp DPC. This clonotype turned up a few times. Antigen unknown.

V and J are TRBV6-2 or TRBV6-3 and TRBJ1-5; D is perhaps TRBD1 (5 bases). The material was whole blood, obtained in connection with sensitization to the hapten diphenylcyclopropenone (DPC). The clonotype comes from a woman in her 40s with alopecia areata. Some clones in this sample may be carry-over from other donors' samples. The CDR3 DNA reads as TGTGCCAGCAGGAGAGGGGTCGCTAACCGTGGCAATCAGCCCCAGCATTTT. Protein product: CASRRGVANRGNQPQHF.